Below are 30 T cell receptor beta chains sequenced from a single sample in a study of blood T cell repertoires in COVID-19. Measured with immunoSEQ multiplex PCR; TCRdb has only the in-frame clones, and not every one. The table includes fewer than 350,000 clones, approximately 81% detected once. Sequencing was performed on PBMCs or T cells enriched from blood (not recorded which). Every receptor here comes from a woman aged 25-40 years who had been exposed to COVID-19.

The V call is TRBV6-5, the J call TRBJ1-1, with 10 bases that match TRBD1. Germline V CDR1 and CDR2: MNHEY, SVGAGI. This CDR3 region has 16 residues. J lost 8 bases, V lost 2 bases, and 11 bases had no gene match. The CDR3 bases are TGTGCCAGCAGTTACGCTGCGACAGGGGGCGGATTAGAAGCTTTCTTT. Residues: CASSYAATGGGLEAFF.

In its sample, this clone was seen a few times. V and J are TRBV5-1 and TRBJ1-3, with TRBD1 matching over 7 bases. The CDR3 extends over 16 amino acids. Germline CDR1 reads SGHRS; CDR2 reads YFSETQ. Trimming at V came to 4 bases and at J to 0 bases, leaving 7 bases not matched to a gene. The CDR3 here is CASSHGGQLSGNTIYF. CDR3 DNA sequence: TGCGCCAGCAGCCACGGGGGACAGCTCTCTGGAAACACCATATATTTT.

The chain employs TRBV12-3 or TRBV12-4 and TRBJ1-2; unclear D gene. V was trimmed by 1 base and J by 2 bases, leaving 5 bases between them. This CDR3 comprises 13 residues. CDR3 sequence (DNA): TGTGCCAGCAGTTTAGGGCGGAACTATGGCTACACCTTC. It codes for CASSLGRNYGYTF.

The chain recombines TRBV20-1 with TRBJ2-1, with 15 bases that match TRBD2. J gave up 12 bases and V 3 bases, and 9 bases lay outside the gene matches. Looked up from germline, CDR1 is DFQATT and CDR2 is SNEGSKA (reference sequence). The length of the CDR3 is 15 residues. The CDR3 sequence is CSASSGGLAGGRQFF. In DNA form, the CDR3 reads TGCAGTGCTAGTTCCGGGGGACTAGCGGGGGGACGGCAGTTCTTC.

The chain recombines TRBV29-1 with TRBJ2-2; 7 nucleotides agree with TRBD1. The CDR3 has 14 amino acids. Unmatched junction bases numbered 6, after V lost 7 bases and J lost 1 base. Germline CDR1 and CDR2: SQVTM and ANQGSEA. CDR3 nucleotides: TGCAGCGCCCTCCGACAGGGGAACACCGGGGAGCTGTTTTTT. It translates to CSALRQGNTGELFF.

The table lists this clone with a count of one. This chain links TRBV27 with TRBJ2-7, with 7 positions matching TRBD1. Germline V gene sequence: CDR1 MNHEY, CDR2 SMNVEV (reference sequence). V was pared by 4 bases and J by 2 bases, with 8 bases of the junction left unmatched. The CDR3 sequence is 15 residues long. The CDR3 DNA sequence: TGTGCCAGCAGTTCCCCCGACAGGGTCACCTACGAGCAGTACTTC. This codes for CASSSPDRVTYEQYF.

V and J are TRBV18 and TRBJ1-2; 9 nucleotides match TRBD1. The germline CDR1 and CDR2 sequences are KGHSH and LQKENI. V shed 6 bases, J shed 6 bases, and the junction held 5 bases outside the gene matches. The CDR3 is made up of 13 amino acids. CDR3 DNA sequence: TGTGCCAGCTCTCCGGACAGGGGAGATGGCTACACCTTC. This gives the protein CASSPDRGDGYTF.

The V gene is TRBV10-1, the J gene TRBJ2-2, with 7 nucleotides matching TRBD2. The CDR3 loop spans 14 amino acids. From germline, CDR1 is WNHNN and CDR2 SYGVQD (reference sequence). The V and J ends lost 6 bases and 7 bases, in that order; junction bases with no gene match: 8. The DNA of the CDR3 is TGCGCCAGCAGCTTCGACCCGGGAGGCGGGGAGCTGTTTTTT. Translated: CASSFDPGGGELFF.

Written as DNA, the CDR3 is TGTGCCAGCAGACTAGCGGGGCCGGAAGAGACCCAGTACTTC. Amino acid sequence: CASRLAGPEETQYF. This chain uses TRBV7-9 with TRBJ2-5, with 10 bases that match TRBD2. CDR1 and CDR2 from the germline V gene are SEHNR and FQNEAQ (reference sequence). CDR3 length: 14 amino acids. V lost 6 bases to trimming and J lost 3 bases; unmatched junction nucleotides: 4.

This clone was detected only once. The chain links TRBV7-9 to TRBJ2-3; 7 bases fit TRBD2. Germline V gene sequence: CDR1 SEHNR, CDR2 FQNEAQ (reference sequence). V was pared by 8 bases and J by 2 bases, with 19 bases of the junction left unmatched. The CDR3 covers 18 residues. Written as DNA, the CDR3 is TGTGCCAGCGCCTTCCTTGGGACCGGGGGGACTAACACAGATACGCAGTATTTT. Residues: CASAFLGTGGTNTDTQYF.

The table lists this clone with a count of one. V gene TRBV29-1 combines with J gene TRBJ1-2; the D gene is possibly TRBD1 (5 bases). The CDR3 covers 11 residues. Germline lookup yields CDR1 SQVTM and CDR2 ANQGSEA. V lost 7 bases and J lost 4, with 10 bases in between. This CDR3 is CSERGFYGYTF. CDR3 nucleotides: TGCAGCGAACGGGGGTTCTATGGCTACACCTTC.

This chain links TRBV12-3 or TRBV12-4 with TRBJ1-2, with D unclear. The CDR3 covers 13 residues. V lost 6 bases and J lost 6, with 14 bases in between. In DNA, the CDR3 is TGTGCCAGCAGCCCCGTTATCGGGGATGGCTACACCTTC. It codes for CASSPVIGDGYTF.

The chain joins TRBV7-8 to TRBJ2-5; 7 bases are a match to TRBD2. Per the germline V gene, CDR1 is SGHVS and CDR2 is FQNEAQ. V shed 5 bases, J shed 5 bases, and the junction held 5 bases outside the gene matches. This CDR3 has 13 residues. DNA of the CDR3: TGTGCCAGCAGCCTTAGCGGGTCGGAGACCCAGTACTTC. It is translated as CASSLSGSETQYF.

This clone is a singleton in its sample. The J gene is TRBJ1-4, the V gene TRBV27; no clear D. Germline assignment: CDR1 MNHEY and CDR2 SMNVEV (reference sequence). The V end lost 4 bases, the J end lost 7 bases, and 10 bases lay between the germline ends. The CDR3 extends over 13 amino acids. In nucleotides, the CDR3 is TGTGCCAGCAGTTCTATGACACCTGAAAAACTGTTTTTT. Protein: CASSSMTPEKLFF.

J is TRBJ1-6 and V is TRBV5-1; D is ambiguous. Germline CDR1 SGHRS, CDR2 YFSETQ. V lost 0 bases, J lost 7 bases, and 8 bases lay in between. The length of the CDR3 is 14 residues. The CDR3 here is CASSLVAGNSPLHF. CDR3 nucleotide sequence: TGCGCCAGCAGCTTGGTGGCAGGAAATTCACCCCTCCACTTT. Drawing the rest from reference TRBV5-1 and TRBJ1-6, the complete variable domain is KAGVTQTPRYLIKTRGQQVTLSCSPISGHRSVSWYQQTPGQGLQFLFEYFSETQRNKGNFPGRFSGRQFSNSRSEMNVSTLELGDSALYLCASSLVAGNSPLHFGNGTRLTVT.

The chain uses TRBV5-5 and TRBJ2-3; weak D call: TRBD2 (5 bases). Germline V CDR1 and CDR2: SGHKS, YYEKEE (reference sequence). The CDR3 sequence is 16 residues long. V was clipped by 0 bases and J by 0 bases, with 11 bases between them. CDR3 coding DNA: TGTGCCAGCAGCTTGGTGGGAGCGAGGAGCACAGATACGCAGTATTTT. Its translation: CASSLVGARSTDTQYF.

This clone was recorded only once. The chain uses TRBV28 and TRBJ2-5; 8 bases agree with TRBD1. Germline values: CDR1 MDHEN, CDR2 SYDVKM. The CDR3 loop spans 12 amino acids. The J segment lost 5 bases and the V segment lost 6 bases, leaving 2 bases of the junction unmatched. CDR3: CASRDRDETQYF. Here the CDR3 DNA reads TGTGCCAGCAGGGACAGGGACGAGACCCAGTACTTC.

This chain joins TRBV6-2 or TRBV6-3 and TRBJ2-3; the D gene is possibly TRBD2 (5 bases). The length of the CDR3 is 15 residues. Germline assignment: CDR1 MNHEY and CDR2 SVGEGT. Trimming removed 6 bases at V and 2 bases at J, with 15 bases between. CDR3 in DNA: TGTGCCAGCAGACCTTTAGCGAGGCTCACAGATACGCAGTATTTT. Translating gives CASRPLARLTDTQYF.

This sequence joins TRBV5-6 and TRBJ2-5; 8 bases fit TRBD1. The V segment lost 0 bases and the J segment 3 bases; nucleotides outside the gene matches: 13. The CDR3 is 18 residues long. The V gene's germline CDR1 is SGHDT and CDR2 YYEEEE. The CDR3 DNA sequence: TGTGCCAGCAGCTTGGCCAATCAGGGGGCCCTTCTAAAAGAGACCCAGTACTTC. This gives the protein CASSLANQGALLKETQYF.

This clone was seen once. The CDR3 region has the DNA TGTGCCAGCAGCTTAGAGTCCGGGAACGAGCAGTACTTC. Translation gives CASSLESGNEQYF. The V and J genes are TRBV7-8 and TRBJ2-7; possibly TRBD2 for D (5 bases). CDR1 and CDR2 (germline): SGHVS, FQNEAQ. This CDR3 is built from 13 residues. V dropped 1 base and J dropped 5 bases, with 9 bases sitting between them.

The genes are TRBV19 and TRBJ1-5; D is perhaps TRBD1 (5 bases). The CDR3 consists of 14 residues. Deletions cut 2 bases from V and 7 bases from J, with 12 bases between. The germline V gene encodes CDR1 LNHDA and CDR2 SQIVND (reference sequence). Written as DNA, the CDR3 is TGTGCCAGTAGTATACGGGGGACGGGACAGCCCCAGCATTTT. Translating it yields CASSIRGTGQPQHF.

The rearrangement links TRBV6-1 to TRBJ2-5; 9 positions match TRBD1. The CDR3 totals 17 residues. Germline V gives CDR1 MNHNS, CDR2 SASEGT. With V trimmed by 0 bases and J by 5 bases, 10 bases remained unmatched. This CDR3 is CASSEAVIQGARETQYF. CDR3 coding DNA: TGTGCCAGCAGTGAAGCCGTAATACAGGGGGCGCGCGAGACCCAGTACTTC.

The chain employs TRBV7-2 and TRBJ1-2; D not resolved. Germline CDR1 reads SGHTA; CDR2 reads FQGNSA. Trimming took off 0 bases at V and 8 bases at J, with 10 bases between the two ends. The CDR3 is 13 residues long. The CDR3 DNA sequence: TGTGCCAGCAGCTTAGCGACACCTCCCGGCTACACCTTC. Its protein product is CASSLATPPGYTF. The full variable domain, completed using reference TRBV7-2 and TRBJ1-2, is GAGVSQSPSNKVTEKGKDVELRCDPISGHTALYWYRQSLGQGLEFLIYFQGNSAPDKSGLPSDRFSAERTGGSVSTLTIQRTQQEDSAVYLCASSLATPPGYTFGSGTRLTVV.

The V call is TRBV28, the J call TRBJ2-1; D gene ambiguous. CDR3 length equals 18 residues. V was clipped by 6 bases and J by 0 bases, with 21 bases between them. Germline CDR1 MDHEN, CDR2 SYDVKM. The CDR3 loop is CASSPPRIGISSYNEQFF. The DNA of the CDR3 is TGTGCCAGCAGCCCCCCTAGGATAGGAATAAGCTCCTACAATGAGCAGTTCTTC.

The chain uses TRBV7-9 and TRBJ2-2; TRBD2 agrees at 9 bases. Germline-derived CDR1 and CDR2 are SEHNR and FQNEAQ (reference sequence). The CDR3 totals 16 residues. With 3 bases clipped from V and 5 bases from J, the junction kept 7 bases outside the gene matches. DNA of the CDR3: TGTGCCAGCAGCTTGGAGCGGGGGGTAAGGACCGGGGAGCTGTTTTTT. Residues: CASSLERGVRTGELFF.

The V gene is TRBV30, the J gene TRBJ1-6; no firm D call. V lost 0 bases and J lost 10, with 13 bases in between. Germline CDR1 and CDR2: GTSNPN and SVGIG (reference sequence). The CDR3 runs to 14 residues. The DNA of the CDR3 is TGTGCCTGGAGTGTCCGACGGGTTGGATCACCCCTCCACTTT. Its protein product is CAWSVRRVGSPLHF.

V gene TRBV7-9 combines with J gene TRBJ1-1, with 7 bases matching TRBD1. V was clipped by 10 bases and J by 11 bases; unmatched bases: 13. The CDR3 has 12 amino acids. Germline V gene data show CDR1 as SEHNR and CDR2 as FQNEAQ (reference sequence). The CDR3 loop is CATRSPTGYAFF. DNA of the CDR3: TGTGCCACCAGATCTCCGACAGGGTACGCTTTCTTT.

This chain links TRBV15 with TRBJ1-6, with TRBD1 identical over 9 bases. CDR1 and CDR2 (germline): LNHNV, YYDKDF (reference sequence). The V segment lost 4 bases and the J segment 0 bases; nucleotides outside the gene matches: 4. The CDR3 consists of 17 residues. CDR3 bases: TGTGCCACCAGCACGGGACAGGGCAGCTCCTATAATTCACCCCTCCACTTT. Protein: CATSTGQGSSYNSPLHF. Full variable domain (remainder filled in from reference TRBV15 and TRBJ1-6): DAMVIQNPRYQVTQFGKPVTLSCSQTLNHNVMYWYQQKSSQAPKLLFHYYDKDFNNEADTPDNFQSRRPNTSFCFLDIRSPGLGDTAMYLCATSTGQGSSYNSPLHFGNGTRLTVT.

V usage is TRBV4-1 and J usage is TRBJ1-1; 8 bases map to TRBD1. CDR1 is MGHRA and CDR2 is YSYEKL in the germline V gene. The trim removed 4 bases at V and 6 bases at J, leaving 13 bases unmatched. This CDR3 contains 16 residues. The CDR3 sequence is CASSRTILQGAAEAFF. The CDR3 DNA reads TGCGCCAGCAGCCGAACAATCCTTCAGGGGGCCGCTGAAGCTTTCTTT.

Here the CDR3 DNA reads TGTGCCAGCAGTATCTCGGTGTTCCGCACTGAAGCTTTCTTT. Translating gives CASSISVFRTEAFF. The rearrangement joins TRBV6-5 to TRBJ1-1; no firm D call. The CDR3 is 14 amino acids. V was trimmed by 5 bases and J by 4 bases, leaving 14 bases between them. Germline V gene lookup returns CDR1 MNHEY and CDR2 SVGAGI.